This T cell receptor (beta chain) derives from a study of hypomethylating agent response in myelodysplastic syndrome (dated by TCRdb to the early 2020s). For the wider study: The hypomethylating agents azacitidine (about 75% of the 11) or decitabine (3 of 11) were used to treat the patients. Among the myelodysplastic syndrome patients in the cohort, about nine were male and 2 were female. A mean patient age of around 70 +/- 6 years was recorded, and a diploid cytogenetic profile was observed most commonly. TET2 was the most frequent mutation, present in about 50% of the 11 patients. Five patients did not respond, whereas roughly six responded with either complete response or hematologic improvement. Response was defined as complete response or hematologic improvement, and patients who met neither criterion were classified as non-responders.

Bulk bone marrow was analyzed, and T-cell subsets were not sorted. TCR beta CDR3 regions were immunosequenced from bone marrow of about a dozen myelodysplastic syndrome patients before and after hypomethylating agent therapy. To track the repertoire longitudinally, every patient provided one baseline bone marrow along with two to three bone marrows taken at different post-treatment timepoints. Genomic DNA was extracted from whole bone marrow, and quality was checked by TapeStation, NanoDrop OneC and PicoGreen assays. Concerning this clone: What this receptor recognizes is not known. Base qualities are not provided; no much larger clone lies one nucleotide away.

Results and caveats for the whole study, not just this receptor: Only approximately 10 patients were analyzed, so the study cohort was small. The healthy control donors were not matched in age to the MDS patients, and this mismatch could have affected the comparison between MDS and healthy donors. Possible recognition of novel MDS antigens by the shared GLIPH2 clusters was not confirmed, and experimental validation of that possible recognition is needed. No significant change in richness, rarefaction diversity or clonality was detected after hypomethylating agent treatment, either across all patients or within response groups. Responders more often showed novel clonotypes emerging, while non-responders displayed more contracted clonotypes after treatment.

Receptors were amplified or captured by the immunoSEQ multiplex PCR assay. Each sample was run at survey resolution as two replicates of around 200 ng apiece, for a total of around 400 ng of DNA. Using multiplex PCR primers aimed at V and J genes, the hsTCRB kit picked up rearranged TCRB sequences in genomic DNA. In the first PCR, the CDR3 region was amplified for about 30 cycles with the QIAGEN Multiplex PCR Kit. Sample barcodes and Illumina adapters were added to each replicate in an 8-cycle second PCR. Pooled libraries were quantified with a QuantStudio 6 and the KAPA library quantification kit. About 14 pM of pooled libraries was sequenced on an Illumina MiSeq using 156-cycle single-end reads plus a 15-cycle index read. The original pipeline was this. VDJdb annotation flagged approximately 1.5% of 150,000 to 200,000 unique clonotypes as previously reported viral-epitope-specific. The immunoSEQ Data Assistant and immunoSEQ Analyzer turned the raw reads into TCRB repertoires that were normalized and annotated. Clonotype analysis used the immunarch R package version 0.6.5 and BioAnalyzer. Richness was estimated after downsampling every repertoire to the clone count of the smallest repertoire. Fisher's exact tests classified clonotypes as expanded, contracted or novel, with novel meaning zero frequency before treatment. GLIPH2 clustered significantly changed CDR3 beta sequences using simulation_depth=1000 and kmer_min_depth=3, excluding CDR3s shorter than five residues. The table was pulled from immuneACCESS by TCRdb, which kept in-frame rearrangements only. Such tables lose some clones; where checked, under half of the loss comes from unresolved V genes, and the rest has no known cause. D and trimming were read from the DNA, whereas the V and J calls and clone size are those reported in that table. In all, the sample holds approximately 4,700 clones, and nearly 85% of those were seen once. The ten largest clones take up less than 10% of the sample.

This sequence originates from a human donor with myelodysplastic syndrome. This sample comprised bone marrow, obtained before or after starting hypomethylating agent treatment for myelodysplastic syndrome (not recorded which).

The DNA sequence reads TGTGCCAGCAGTTACTCCGGGACACACGCCTACGAGCAGTACTTC. It codes for CASSYSGTHAYEQYF. The chain employs TRBV6-6 and TRBJ2-7; the best D guess is TRBD1, with 6 bases matching. V is shortened by 0 bases, J by 2 bases, and the region joining them spans 11 bases. Based on the germline V gene (reference sequence), the CDR1 and CDR2 sequences are MNHNY and SVGAGI. The CDR3 runs 15 residues from the cysteine to the phenylalanine. The CDR3 DNA has 45 bases and is translated from base 1.